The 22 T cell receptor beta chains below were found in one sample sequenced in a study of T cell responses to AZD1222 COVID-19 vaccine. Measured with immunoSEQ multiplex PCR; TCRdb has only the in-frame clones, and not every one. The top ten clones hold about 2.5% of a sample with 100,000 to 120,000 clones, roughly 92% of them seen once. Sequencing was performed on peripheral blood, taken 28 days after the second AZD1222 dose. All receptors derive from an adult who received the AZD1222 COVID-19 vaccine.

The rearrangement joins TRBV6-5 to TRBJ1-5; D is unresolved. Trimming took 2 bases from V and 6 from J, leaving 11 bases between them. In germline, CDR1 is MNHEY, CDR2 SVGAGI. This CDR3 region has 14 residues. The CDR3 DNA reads TGTGCCAGCAGTTACGCAGCTGGGAGTCAGCCCCAGCATTTT. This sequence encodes CASSYAAGSQPQHF.

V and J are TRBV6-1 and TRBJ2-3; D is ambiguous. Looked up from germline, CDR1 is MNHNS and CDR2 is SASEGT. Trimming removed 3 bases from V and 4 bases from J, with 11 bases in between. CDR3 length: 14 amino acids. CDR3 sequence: CASSDRWSSDTQYF. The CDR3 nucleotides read TGTGCCAGCAGTGACAGGTGGTCATCAGATACGCAGTATTTT.

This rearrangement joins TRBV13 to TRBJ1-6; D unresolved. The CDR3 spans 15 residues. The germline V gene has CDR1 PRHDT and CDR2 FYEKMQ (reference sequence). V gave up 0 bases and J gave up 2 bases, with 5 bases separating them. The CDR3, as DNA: TGTGCCAGCAGCTTAGGGGGCACCTATAATTCACCCCTCCACTTT. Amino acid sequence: CASSLGGTYNSPLHF. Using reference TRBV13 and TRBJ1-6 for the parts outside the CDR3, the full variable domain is AAGVIQSPRHLIKEKRETATLKCYPIPRHDTVYWYQQGPGQDPQFLISFYEKMQSDKGSIPDRFSAQQFSDYHSELNMSSLELGDSALYFCASSLGGTYNSPLHFGNGTRLTVT.

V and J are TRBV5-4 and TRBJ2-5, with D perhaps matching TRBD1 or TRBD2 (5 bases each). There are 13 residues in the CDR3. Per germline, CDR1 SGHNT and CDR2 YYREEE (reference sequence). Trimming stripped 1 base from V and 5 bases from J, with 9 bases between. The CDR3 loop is CASSLRGPETQYF. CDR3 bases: TGTGCCAGCAGCTTGCGGGGACCGGAGACCCAGTACTTC.

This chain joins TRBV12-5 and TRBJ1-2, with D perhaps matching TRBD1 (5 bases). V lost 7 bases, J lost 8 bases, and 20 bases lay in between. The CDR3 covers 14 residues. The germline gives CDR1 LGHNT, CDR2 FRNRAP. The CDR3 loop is CASALGVERGGYTF. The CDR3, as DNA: TGTGCTAGTGCCTTGGGGGTGGAGAGGGGCGGCTACACCTTC. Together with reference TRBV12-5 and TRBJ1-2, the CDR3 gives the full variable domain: DARVTQTPRHKVTEMGQEVTMRCQPILGHNTVFWYRQTMMQGLELLAYFRNRAPLDDSGMPKDRFSAEMPDATLATLKIQPSEPRDSAVYFCASALGVERGGYTFGSGTRLTVV.

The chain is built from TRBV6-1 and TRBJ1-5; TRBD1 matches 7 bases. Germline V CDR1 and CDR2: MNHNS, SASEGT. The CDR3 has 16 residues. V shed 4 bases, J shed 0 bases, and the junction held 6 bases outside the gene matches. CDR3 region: CASSVDRDYSNQPQHF. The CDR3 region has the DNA TGTGCCAGCAGTGTCGACAGGGACTATAGCAATCAGCCCCAGCATTTT.

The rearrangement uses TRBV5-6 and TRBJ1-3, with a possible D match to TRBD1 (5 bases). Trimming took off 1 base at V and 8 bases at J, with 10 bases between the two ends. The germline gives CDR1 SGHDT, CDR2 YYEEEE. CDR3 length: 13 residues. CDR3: CASSLTAGDTIYF. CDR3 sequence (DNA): TGTGCCAGCAGCTTGACGGCGGGGGACACCATATATTTT.

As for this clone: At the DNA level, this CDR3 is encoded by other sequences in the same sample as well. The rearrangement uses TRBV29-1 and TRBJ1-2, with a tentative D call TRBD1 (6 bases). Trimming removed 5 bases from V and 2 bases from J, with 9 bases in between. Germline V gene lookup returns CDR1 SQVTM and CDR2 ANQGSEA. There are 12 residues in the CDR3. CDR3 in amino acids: CSVRQGNYGYTF. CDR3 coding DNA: TGCAGCGTTCGGCAGGGGAACTATGGCTACACCTTC. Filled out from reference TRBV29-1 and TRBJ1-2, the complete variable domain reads SAVISQKPSRDICQRGTSLTIQCQVDSQVTMMFWYRQQPGQSLTLIATANQGSEATYESGFVIDKFPISRPNLTFSTLTVSNMSPEDSSIYLCSVRQGNYGYTFGSGTRLTVV.

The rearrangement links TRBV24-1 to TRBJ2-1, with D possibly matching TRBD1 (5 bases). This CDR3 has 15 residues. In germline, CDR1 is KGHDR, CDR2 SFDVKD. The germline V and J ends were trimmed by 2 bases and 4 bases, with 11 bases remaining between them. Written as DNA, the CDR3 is TGTGCCACCAGTGATTGGGGAAGACAGTACAATGAGCAGTTCTTC. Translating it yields CATSDWGRQYNEQFF.

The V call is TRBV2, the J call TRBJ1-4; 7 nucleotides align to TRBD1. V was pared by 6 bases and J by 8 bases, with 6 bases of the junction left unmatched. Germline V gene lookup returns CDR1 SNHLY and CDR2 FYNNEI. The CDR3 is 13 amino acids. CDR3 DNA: TGTGCCAGCAGGGTCGACAGGGAGGAAAAACTGTTTTTT. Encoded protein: CASRVDREEKLFF.

The CDR3 DNA reads as TGTGCCAGCAGCAAGACAGGGAGGAAAGGAACAGATACGCAGTATTTT. The encoded protein is CASSKTGRKGTDTQYF. The chain employs TRBV7-8 and TRBJ2-3; TRBD1 might be the D (7 bases). Germline CDR1 reads SGHVS; CDR2 reads FQNEAQ. CDR3 size: 16 residues. Trimming took off 5 bases at V and 3 bases at J, with 18 bases between the two ends.

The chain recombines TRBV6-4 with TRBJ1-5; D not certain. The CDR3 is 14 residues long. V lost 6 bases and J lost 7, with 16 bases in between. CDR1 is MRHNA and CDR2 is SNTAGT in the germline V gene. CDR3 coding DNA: TGTGCCAGCAGAGGCTTGGACGGTATGCAGCCCCAGCATTTT. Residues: CASRGLDGMQPQHF.

CDR3 amino acids: CASSQDSLGTSSTDTQYF. The DNA of the CDR3 is TGCGCCAGCAGCCAAGATTCTCTGGGTACTAGCAGCACAGATACGCAGTATTTT. The V and J genes are TRBV4-3 and TRBJ2-3, with D tentatively TRBD2 (6 bases). The V end was cut by 0 bases, the J end by 0 bases, with 16 bases between. This CDR3 has 18 amino acids. In germline, CDR1 is LGHNA, CDR2 YSLEER.

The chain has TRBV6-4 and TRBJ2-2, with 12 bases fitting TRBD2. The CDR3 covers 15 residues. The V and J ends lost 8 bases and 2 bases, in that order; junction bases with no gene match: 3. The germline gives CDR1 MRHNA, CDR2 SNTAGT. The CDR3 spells CASSSGGENTGELFF. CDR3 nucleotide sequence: TGTGCCAGCTCTAGCGGGGGGGAAAACACCGGGGAGCTGTTTTTT.

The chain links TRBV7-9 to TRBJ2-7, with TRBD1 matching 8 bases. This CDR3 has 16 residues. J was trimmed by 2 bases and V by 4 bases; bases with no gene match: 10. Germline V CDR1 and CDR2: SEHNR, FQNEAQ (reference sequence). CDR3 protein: CASSSDRGQGTYEQYF. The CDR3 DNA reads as TGTGCCAGCAGCTCAGATAGAGGACAGGGTACCTACGAGCAGTACTTC.

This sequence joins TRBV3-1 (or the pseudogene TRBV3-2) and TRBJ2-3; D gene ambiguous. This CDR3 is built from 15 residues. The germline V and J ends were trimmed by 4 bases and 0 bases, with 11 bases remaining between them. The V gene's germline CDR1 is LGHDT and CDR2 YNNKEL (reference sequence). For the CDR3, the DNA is TGTGCCAGCAGCCCGGTTACACAGAGCACAGATACGCAGTATTTT. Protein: CASSPVTQSTDTQYF.

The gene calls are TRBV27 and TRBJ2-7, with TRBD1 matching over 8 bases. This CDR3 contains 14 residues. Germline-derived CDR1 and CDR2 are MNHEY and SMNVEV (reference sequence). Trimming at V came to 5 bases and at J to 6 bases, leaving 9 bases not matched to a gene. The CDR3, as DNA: TGTGCCAGCAGTCCCTTGGACAGGGTAGGCGAGCAGTACTTC. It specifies CASSPLDRVGEQYF.

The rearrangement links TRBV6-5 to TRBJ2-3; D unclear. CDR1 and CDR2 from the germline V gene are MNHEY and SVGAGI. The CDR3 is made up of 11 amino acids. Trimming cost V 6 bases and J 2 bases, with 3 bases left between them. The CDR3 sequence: CASSNTDTQYF. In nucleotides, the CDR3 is TGTGCCAGCAGCAACACAGATACGCAGTATTTT.

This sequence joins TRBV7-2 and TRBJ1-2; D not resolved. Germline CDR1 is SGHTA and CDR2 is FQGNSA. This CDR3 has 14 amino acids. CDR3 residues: CVTTETLTNYGYTF. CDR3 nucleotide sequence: TGTGTGACCACAGAAACTTTAACCAACTATGGCTACACCTTC.

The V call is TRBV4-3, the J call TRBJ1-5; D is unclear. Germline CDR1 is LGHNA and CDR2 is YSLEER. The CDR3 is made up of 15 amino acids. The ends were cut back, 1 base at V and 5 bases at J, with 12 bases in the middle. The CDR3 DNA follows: TGCGCCAGCAGCCAAGGAGGGCAGAACGATCAGCCCCAGCATTTT. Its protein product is CASSQGGQNDQPQHF.

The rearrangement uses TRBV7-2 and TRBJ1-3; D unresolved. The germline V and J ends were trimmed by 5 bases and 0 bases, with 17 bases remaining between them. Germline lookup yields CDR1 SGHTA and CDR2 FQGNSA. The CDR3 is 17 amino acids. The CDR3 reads CASSQTSNKHSGNTIYF. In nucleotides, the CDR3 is TGTGCCAGCAGCCAGACAAGTAATAAACACTCTGGAAACACCATATATTTT.

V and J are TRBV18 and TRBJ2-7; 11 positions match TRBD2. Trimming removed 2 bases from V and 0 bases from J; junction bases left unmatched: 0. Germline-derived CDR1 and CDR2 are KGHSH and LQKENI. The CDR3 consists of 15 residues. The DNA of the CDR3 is TGTGCCAGCTCACCAGGGACTAGCGGCTCCTACGAGCAGTACTTC. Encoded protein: CASSPGTSGSYEQYF.